This TCR beta chain comes out of a study of blood T cells in healthy people across ages. With respect to this clonotype: Its antigen is not identified.

Regarding the study as a whole: The study found TCR beta diversity correlated strongly with naive T cell percentage.

A second PCR of 7 to 11 cycles used a sample-barcoded 5' primer and a J-beta primer mix. Each CDR3 protein gets one entry after TCRdb re-called the 5' RACE reads with MiXCR. The sample lists about 1.6 million distinct CDR3 sequences, about 32% occurring once. V lost 5 bases and J lost 7, with 18 bases in between. The CDR3 sequence is 15 residues long. Germline V gives CDR1 MNHEY, CDR2 SMNVEV (reference sequence). Each donor supplied ten milliliters of peripheral blood. V usage is TRBV27 and J usage is TRBJ2-1, with D perhaps TRBD1 or TRBD2 (6 bases each). The receptor was derived from a woman in her 30s in good health. Sequencing used blood. DNA of the CDR3: TGTGCCAGCAGTGTCCCCGGAGGGGGGTCGAATGAGCAGTTCTTC. It encodes CASSVPGGGSNEQFF.